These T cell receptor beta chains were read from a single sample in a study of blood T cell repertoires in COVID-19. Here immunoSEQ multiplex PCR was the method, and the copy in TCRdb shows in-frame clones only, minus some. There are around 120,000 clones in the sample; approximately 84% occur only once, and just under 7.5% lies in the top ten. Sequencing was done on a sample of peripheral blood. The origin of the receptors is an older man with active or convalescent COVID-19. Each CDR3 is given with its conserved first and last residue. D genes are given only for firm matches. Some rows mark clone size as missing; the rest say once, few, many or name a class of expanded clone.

TGTGCCAGCAGCTTAGTAGGGGTTGAAGCTTTCTTT | CASSLVGVEAFF | - | 12 | - | TRBJ1-1 | TRBV7-9
TGTGCCAGCAAAAAAGGACAGTTGAACACTGAAGCTTTCTTT | CASKKGQLNTEAFF | - | 14 | - | TRBJ1-1 | TRBV6-5
TGTGCCTGGAGTGTAGTGAGGGGGGAGACCCAGTACTTC | CAWSVVRGETQYF | few | 13 | - | TRBJ2-5 | TRBV30
TGTGCCAGCAGTTACGGCCCCCTTTCCCAAGAGACCCAGTACTTC | CASSYGPLSQETQYF | - | 15 | - | TRBJ2-5 | TRBV6-2/TRBV6-3
TGTGCCAGCAACCCGGGAGTCACTAATGAAGCTTTCTTT | CASNPGVTNEAFF | - | 13 | - | TRBJ1-1 | TRBV12-3/TRBV12-4
TGTGCCAGCAGCTTAGCATCCCAGAACAATCAGCCCCAGCATTTT | CASSLASQNNQPQHF | once | 15 | - | TRBJ1-5 | TRBV7-2
TGTGCCAGCAGTGGACAGTTTAGCTATGGCTACACCTTC | CASSGQFSYGYTF | - | 13 | - | TRBJ1-2 | TRBV2
TGTGCCAGCAGCTTAGCTAGCGGGGGCGGGGATACGCAGTATTTT | CASSLASGGGDTQYF | few | 15 | TRBD2 | TRBJ2-3 | TRBV7-2
TGTGCCACCAGTGAATCCGGGACAGGGTATGGGAACACTGAAGCTTTCTTT | CATSESGTGYGNTEAFF | - | 17 | TRBD1 | TRBJ1-1 | TRBV24-1
TGTGCCAGCAGACCAGGGGGCCTTGGGGCCAACGTCCTGACTTTC | CASRPGGLGANVLTF | - | 15 | TRBD1 | TRBJ2-6 | TRBV6-5
TGTGCCAGCAGCTTGACAGGGGGGAGGACTGAAGCTTTCTTT | CASSLTGGRTEAFF | - | 14 | TRBD1 | TRBJ1-1 | TRBV11-2
TGTGCCAGCAGCCGTCCCGAGCAGGCTAACTATGGCTACACCTTC | CASSRPEQANYGYTF | - | 15 | - | TRBJ1-2 | TRBV4-2
TGTGCCAGCAGCCCACTGGACAGAAACTATGGCTACACCTTC | CASSPLDRNYGYTF | few | 14 | - | TRBJ1-2 | TRBV5-4
TGTGCCAGCACCAAACAGGGCTACAATTCACCCCTCCACTTT | CASTKQGYNSPLHF | once | 14 | - | TRBJ1-6 | TRBV6-1
TGTGCCAGCAGAATGGACAGGGGGCCGGTCCATAAAGAAGCTTTCTTT | CASRMDRGPVHKEAFF | - | 16 | TRBD1 | TRBJ1-1 | TRBV5-8
TGTGCCAGCCTCTGGACAGGGGGCGCTTCGGAGACCCAGTACTTC | CASLWTGGASETQYF | - | 15 | TRBD1 | TRBJ2-5 | TRBV18
TGTGCCAGCAGCGTAGTTGGACAGGGGATCAATGAGCAGTTCTTC | CASSVVGQGINEQFF | - | 15 | TRBD1 | TRBJ2-1 | TRBV9
TGTGCCACCAGCAGAGTCAGGGGAACTTACGAGCAGTACTTC | CATSRVRGTYEQYF | - | 14 | - | TRBJ2-7 | TRBV15
TGTGCCACCAGCAGAGACCTGCGACTAGCGAACGAGCAGTACTTC | CATSRDLRLANEQYF | - | 15 | TRBD2 | TRBJ2-7 | TRBV15
TGCAGCGTTGAAGTCCCCGAGCGGACCTACGAGCAGTACTTC | CSVEVPERTYEQYF | - | 14 | - | TRBJ2-7 | TRBV29-1
TGCGCCCCCCACGGAGCCCTTATGAGCTCCTACGAGCAGTACTTC | CAPHGALMSSYEQYF | - | 15 | - | TRBJ2-7 | TRBV23-1
TGTGCCAGCAGCCAAGGCATACAGGGGTCGAACACTGAAGCTTTCTTT | CASSQGIQGSNTEAFF | - | 16 | TRBD1 | TRBJ1-1 | TRBV3-1/TRBV3-2
TGTGCCAGCAGTTCTGAGGCAAACATTCAGTACTTC | CASSSEANIQYF | - | 12 | - | TRBJ2-4 | TRBV2
TGTGCCAGCAGCGTAGAGTTGGACACTGGAAACACCATATATTTT | CASSVELDTGNTIYF | - | 15 | - | TRBJ1-3 | TRBV9
TGCGCCAGCAGACCCGGACAGGCCTACGAGCAGTACTTC | CASRPGQAYEQYF | - | 13 | TRBD1 | TRBJ2-7 | TRBV5-1
TGCGCCAGCAGGATGGACAGGGGTTCACCCCTCCACTTT | CASRMDRGSPLHF | - | 13 | TRBD1 | TRBJ1-6 | TRBV4-1
TGTGCCAGCAGTTGGACAGGGGCCGCTAATGAAAAACTGTTTTTT | CASSWTGAANEKLFF | once | 15 | TRBD1 | TRBJ1-4 | TRBV2
TGTGCCAGCAATCTAATGGTTGGCAATCAGCCCCAGCATTTT | CASNLMVGNQPQHF | - | 14 | - | TRBJ1-5 | TRBV28
TGTGCCAGCAGCTTAGTGACAGGCGTGGAAGAGACCCAGTACTTC | CASSLVTGVEETQYF | - | 15 | - | TRBJ2-5 | TRBV7-2
TGTGCCAGCACGACAGGGTATGGCTACACCTTC | CASTTGYGYTF | once | 11 | TRBD1 | TRBJ1-2 | TRBV2
TGTGCCAGCAGCGTAGAAGGGGGTGGGCGCGGGGAGCTGTTTTTT | CASSVEGGGRGELFF | - | 15 | - | TRBJ2-2 | TRBV9
TGCAGCGTTCCAGGGGCGGTTGAGCAGTTCTTC | CSVPGAVEQFF | - | 11 | - | TRBJ2-1 | TRBV29-1
TGTGCCAGCAGTTCTAGCGGGCGACTCTACGAGCAGTACTTC | CASSSSGRLYEQYF | - | 14 | TRBD2 | TRBJ2-7 | TRBV28
TGTGCCGCCCGGGGGTCGAACACCGGGGAGCTGTTTTTT | CAARGSNTGELFF | - | 13 | - | TRBJ2-2 | TRBV6-1
TGTGCCAGCAGCTTCGGGTACCCCTACGAGCAGTACTTC | CASSFGYPYEQYF | - | 13 | - | TRBJ2-7 | TRBV7-2
TGTGCCAGCAGTGACCGTAGACAGGTGAAAGAGACCCAGTACTTC | CASSDRRQVKETQYF | - | 15 | - | TRBJ2-5 | TRBV25-1
TGTGCCAGCAGCCAAGCCCCAACAGGCAATCAGCCCCAGCATTTT | CASSQAPTGNQPQHF | - | 15 | - | TRBJ1-5 | TRBV4-2
TGTGCCAGCAGTTACCGGGGAGCAACTAATGAAAAACTGTTTTTT | CASSYRGATNEKLFF | - | 15 | - | TRBJ1-4 | TRBV6-2/TRBV6-3